Included here is one T cell receptor beta chain sequence, with context. Its antigen is undetermined. This table comes from immunoSEQ multiplex PCR, and its TCRdb copy is limited to in-frame clones, with some not included. Of around 40,000 clones in the sample, roughly 95% were seen once. The data derive from a study of graft-versus-host responses after intestinal transplantation. Whole-study findings and limits: Association was observed between peak circulating GvH clone levels and early post-transplant HvG declines.

The sequenced sample was unstimulated CD4+ T cells sorted from spleen or lymph node cells, obtained before transplant. The receptor's source is a human donor who was the organ donor for an intestinal transplant.

The CDR3: CASSVGQPQHF. The CDR3, as DNA: TGTGCCAGCAGTGTGGGTCAGCCCCAGCATTTT. V is TRBV2 and J is TRBJ1-5; D remains ambiguous. V was shortened by 4 bases and J by 6 bases, with 4 bases between the two germline ends. The CDR3 has 11 residues. Germline values: CDR1 SNHLY, CDR2 FYNNEI.